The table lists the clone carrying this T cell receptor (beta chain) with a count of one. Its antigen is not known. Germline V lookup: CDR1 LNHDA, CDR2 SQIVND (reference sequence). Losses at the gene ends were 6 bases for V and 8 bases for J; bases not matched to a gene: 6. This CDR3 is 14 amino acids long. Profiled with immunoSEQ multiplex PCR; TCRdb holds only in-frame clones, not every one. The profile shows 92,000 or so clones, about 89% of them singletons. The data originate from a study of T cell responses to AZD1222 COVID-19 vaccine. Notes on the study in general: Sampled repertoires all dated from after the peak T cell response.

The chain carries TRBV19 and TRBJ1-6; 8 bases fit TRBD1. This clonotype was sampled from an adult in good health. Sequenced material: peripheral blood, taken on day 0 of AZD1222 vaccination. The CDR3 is CASRGQGIDSPLHF. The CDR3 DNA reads TGTGCCAGTAGAGGACAGGGCATTGATTCACCCCTCCACTTT.